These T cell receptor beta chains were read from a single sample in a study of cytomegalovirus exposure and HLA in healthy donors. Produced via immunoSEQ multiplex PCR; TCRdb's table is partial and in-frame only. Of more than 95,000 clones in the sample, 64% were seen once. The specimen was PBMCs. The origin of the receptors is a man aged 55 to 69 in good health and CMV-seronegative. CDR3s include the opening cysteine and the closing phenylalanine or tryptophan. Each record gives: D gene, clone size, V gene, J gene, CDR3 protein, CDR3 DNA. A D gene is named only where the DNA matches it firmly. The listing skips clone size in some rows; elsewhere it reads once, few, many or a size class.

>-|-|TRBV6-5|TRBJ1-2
CASSPNGQSTYGYTF
TGTGCCAGCAGCCCTAATGGACAGTCTACCTATGGCTACACCTTC
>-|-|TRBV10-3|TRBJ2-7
CAISESTDLYEQYF
TGTGCCATCAGTGAGTCTACAGACCTCTACGAGCAGTACTTC
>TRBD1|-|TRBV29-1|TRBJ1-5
CSVGNRGEPQHF
TGCAGCGTTGGTAACAGGGGGGAGCCCCAGCATTTT
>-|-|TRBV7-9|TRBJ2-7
CASSSRSDEQYF
TGTGCCAGCAGCTCCCGAAGCGACGAGCAGTACTTC
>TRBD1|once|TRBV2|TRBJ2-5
CASRGDRKETQYF
TGTGCCAGCAGGGGGGACAGAAAAGAGACCCAGTACTTC
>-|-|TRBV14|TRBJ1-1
CASSQNNGREAFF
TGTGCCAGCAGCCAGAATAATGGCAGGGAAGCTTTCTTT
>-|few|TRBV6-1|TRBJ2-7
CASSEQGSSSYEQYF
TGTGCCAGCAGTGAACAGGGTTCGAGCTCCTACGAGCAGTACTTC
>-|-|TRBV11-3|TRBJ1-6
CASSLDKRGYRSNSPLHF
TGTGCCAGCAGCTTAGATAAGAGAGGTTACAGGAGTAATTCACCCCTCCACTTT
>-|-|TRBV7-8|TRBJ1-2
CASSLGHSNYGYTF
TGTGCCAGCAGCTTAGGCCATAGCAACTATGGCTACACCTTC
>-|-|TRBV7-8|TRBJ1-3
CASSLTGISGNTIYF
TGTGCCAGCAGCTTAACAGGGATCTCTGGAAACACCATATATTTT
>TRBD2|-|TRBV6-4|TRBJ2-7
CASSDSFLAGIFYEQYF
TGTGCCAGCAGTGACTCGTTCCTAGCGGGGATATTCTACGAGCAGTACTTC
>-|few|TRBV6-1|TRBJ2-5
CASSEVGVKTQYF
TGTGCCAGCAGTGAGGTAGGGGTAAAGACCCAGTACTTC
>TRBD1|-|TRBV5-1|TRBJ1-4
CASSYGTATNEKLFF
TGCGCCAGCAGCTATGGGACAGCAACTAATGAAAAACTGTTTTTT
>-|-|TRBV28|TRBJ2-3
CASCGGFGTDTQYF
TGTGCCAGCTGCGGAGGTTTCGGGACAGATACGCAGTATTTT
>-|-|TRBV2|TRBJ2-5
CASSAGGGETQYF
TGTGCCAGCAGTGCAGGGGGAGGAGAGACCCAGTACTTC
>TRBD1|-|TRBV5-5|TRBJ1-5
CASSLEVVGQGRPQHF
TGTGCCAGCAGCTTGGAGGTTGTGGGACAGGGGAGGCCCCAGCATTTT
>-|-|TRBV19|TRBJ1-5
CASSIREGLANQPQHF
TGTGCCAGTAGTATACGGGAGGGGCTGGCCAATCAGCCCCAGCATTTT
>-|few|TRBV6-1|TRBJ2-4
CASSGSENIQYF
TGTGCCAGCAGCGGCAGCGAAAACATTCAGTACTTC
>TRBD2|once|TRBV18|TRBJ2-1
CASSPTSGLYNEQFF
TGTGCCAGCTCACCTACTAGCGGGCTTTACAATGAGCAGTTCTTC
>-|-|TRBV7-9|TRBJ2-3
CASSSGSFGDTDTQYF
TGTGCCAGCAGCTCGGGGAGCTTCGGGGACACAGATACGCAGTATTTT
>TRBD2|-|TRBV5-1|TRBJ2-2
CASSPASGGNTGELFF
TGCGCCAGCAGCCCTGCTAGCGGGGGGAACACCGGGGAGCTGTTTTTT
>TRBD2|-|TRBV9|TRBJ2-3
CASSVARGLAYSTDTQYF
TGTGCCAGCAGCGTAGCCAGGGGACTAGCATACAGCACAGATACGCAGTATTTT
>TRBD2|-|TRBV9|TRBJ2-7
CASSGPGTRATHEQYF
TGTGCCAGCAGCGGACCGGGGACTAGGGCCACCCACGAGCAGTACTTC
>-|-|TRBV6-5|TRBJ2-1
CASSSNQGNEQFF
TGTGCCAGCAGTTCAAATCAGGGTAATGAGCAGTTCTTC
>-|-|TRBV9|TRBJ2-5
CASSIVGAEETQYF
TGTGCCAGCAGCATAGTTGGGGCCGAGGAGACCCAGTACTTC
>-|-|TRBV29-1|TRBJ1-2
CSVDNPQGSDNYNYGYTF
TGCAGCGTTGATAATCCGCAGGGTTCTGACAACTATAACTATGGCTACACCTTC
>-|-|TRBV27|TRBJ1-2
CASSPIRGYNYGYTF
TGTGCCAGCAGTCCCATACGGGGTTACAACTATGGCTACACCTTC
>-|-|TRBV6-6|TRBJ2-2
CASSQLSQANTGELFF
TGTGCCAGCAGTCAACTCTCACAGGCGAACACCGGGGAGCTGTTTTTT
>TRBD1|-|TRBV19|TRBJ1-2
CASRLDRGSWYGYTF
TGTGCCAGTAGGTTGGACAGGGGGTCTTGGTATGGCTACACCTTC
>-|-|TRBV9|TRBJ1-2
CASSVGPKRNYGYTF
TGTGCCAGCAGCGTAGGTCCTAAACGCAACTATGGCTACACCTTC
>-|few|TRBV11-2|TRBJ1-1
CASSPRGRDTEAFF
TGTGCCAGCAGCCCCCGGGGTCGTGACACTGAAGCTTTCTTT
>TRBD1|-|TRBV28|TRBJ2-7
CASSSGGEGYEQYF
TGTGCCAGCAGTTCAGGGGGCGAGGGCTACGAGCAGTACTTC
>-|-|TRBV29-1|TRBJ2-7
CSVGQHLSYEQYF
TGCAGCGTTGGTCAACACCTCTCCTACGAGCAGTACTTC
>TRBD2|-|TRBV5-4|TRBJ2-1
CASSFGRADYNEQFF
TGTGCCAGCAGCTTCGGGAGGGCCGACTACAATGAGCAGTTCTTC
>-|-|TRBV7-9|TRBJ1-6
CASSELDSPNSPLHF
TGTGCCAGCAGCGAGCTGGACAGCCCTAATTCACCCCTCCACTTT
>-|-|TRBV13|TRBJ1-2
CASSLDTGSYTF
TGTGCCAGCAGCTTAGATACAGGGAGCTACACCTTC
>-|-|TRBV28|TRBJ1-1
CASSRGIFGTEAFF
TGTGCCAGCAGTCGGGGGATTTTCGGCACTGAAGCTTTCTTT
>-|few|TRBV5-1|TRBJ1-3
CASSSEERPRENTIYF
TGCGCCAGCAGCAGCGAAGAGCGACCGCGGGAAAACACCATATATTTT
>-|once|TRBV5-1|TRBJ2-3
CASSLGTGDTQYF
TGCGCCAGCAGCTTGGGGACTGGTGATACGCAGTATTTT
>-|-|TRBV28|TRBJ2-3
CASSLWASWGADTQYF
TGTGCCAGCAGTTTATGGGCCTCCTGGGGGGCAGATACGCAGTATTTT
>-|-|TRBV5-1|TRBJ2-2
CASSFRGNAGELFF
TGCGCCAGCAGCTTTCGGGGGAATGCCGGGGAGCTGTTTTTT
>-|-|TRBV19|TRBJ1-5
CASSPSTEPRPQHF
TGTGCCAGTAGTCCGTCGACAGAGCCAAGGCCCCAGCATTTT
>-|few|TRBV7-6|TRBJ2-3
CASSSSGTTSTDTQYF
TGTGCCAGCAGCTCGTCCGGGACAACTAGCACAGATACGCAGTATTTT
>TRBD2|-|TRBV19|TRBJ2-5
CASSRLAGGDQETQYF
TGTGCCAGTAGTCGACTAGCGGGGGGAGATCAAGAGACCCAGTACTTC
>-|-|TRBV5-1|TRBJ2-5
CASSLTEPGETQYF
TGCGCCAGCAGCTTGACCGAGCCCGGAGAGACCCAGTACTTC
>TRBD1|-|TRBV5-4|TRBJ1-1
CASSPQGAAMNTEAFF
TGTGCCAGCAGCCCACAGGGGGCCGCGATGAACACTGAAGCTTTCTTT
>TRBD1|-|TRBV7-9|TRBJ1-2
CASSLAEGGGYGYTF
TGTGCCAGCAGCTTAGCGGAAGGGGGCGGCTATGGCTACACCTTC
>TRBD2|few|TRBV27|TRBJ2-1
CASRGLAGVNEQFF
TGTGCCAGCAGGGGACTAGCGGGAGTGAATGAGCAGTTCTTC
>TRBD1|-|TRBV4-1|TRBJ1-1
CASSQDWTGGVSAFF
TGCGCCAGCAGCCAAGATTGGACAGGGGGGGTGTCAGCTTTCTTT
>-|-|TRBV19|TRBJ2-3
CASSGGKGDTQYF
TGTGCCAGTAGTGGCGGGAAAGGGGATACGCAGTATTTT
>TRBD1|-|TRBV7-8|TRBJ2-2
CASSKTGVAGELFF
TGTGCCAGCAGCAAGACAGGGGTTGCCGGGGAGCTGTTTTTT